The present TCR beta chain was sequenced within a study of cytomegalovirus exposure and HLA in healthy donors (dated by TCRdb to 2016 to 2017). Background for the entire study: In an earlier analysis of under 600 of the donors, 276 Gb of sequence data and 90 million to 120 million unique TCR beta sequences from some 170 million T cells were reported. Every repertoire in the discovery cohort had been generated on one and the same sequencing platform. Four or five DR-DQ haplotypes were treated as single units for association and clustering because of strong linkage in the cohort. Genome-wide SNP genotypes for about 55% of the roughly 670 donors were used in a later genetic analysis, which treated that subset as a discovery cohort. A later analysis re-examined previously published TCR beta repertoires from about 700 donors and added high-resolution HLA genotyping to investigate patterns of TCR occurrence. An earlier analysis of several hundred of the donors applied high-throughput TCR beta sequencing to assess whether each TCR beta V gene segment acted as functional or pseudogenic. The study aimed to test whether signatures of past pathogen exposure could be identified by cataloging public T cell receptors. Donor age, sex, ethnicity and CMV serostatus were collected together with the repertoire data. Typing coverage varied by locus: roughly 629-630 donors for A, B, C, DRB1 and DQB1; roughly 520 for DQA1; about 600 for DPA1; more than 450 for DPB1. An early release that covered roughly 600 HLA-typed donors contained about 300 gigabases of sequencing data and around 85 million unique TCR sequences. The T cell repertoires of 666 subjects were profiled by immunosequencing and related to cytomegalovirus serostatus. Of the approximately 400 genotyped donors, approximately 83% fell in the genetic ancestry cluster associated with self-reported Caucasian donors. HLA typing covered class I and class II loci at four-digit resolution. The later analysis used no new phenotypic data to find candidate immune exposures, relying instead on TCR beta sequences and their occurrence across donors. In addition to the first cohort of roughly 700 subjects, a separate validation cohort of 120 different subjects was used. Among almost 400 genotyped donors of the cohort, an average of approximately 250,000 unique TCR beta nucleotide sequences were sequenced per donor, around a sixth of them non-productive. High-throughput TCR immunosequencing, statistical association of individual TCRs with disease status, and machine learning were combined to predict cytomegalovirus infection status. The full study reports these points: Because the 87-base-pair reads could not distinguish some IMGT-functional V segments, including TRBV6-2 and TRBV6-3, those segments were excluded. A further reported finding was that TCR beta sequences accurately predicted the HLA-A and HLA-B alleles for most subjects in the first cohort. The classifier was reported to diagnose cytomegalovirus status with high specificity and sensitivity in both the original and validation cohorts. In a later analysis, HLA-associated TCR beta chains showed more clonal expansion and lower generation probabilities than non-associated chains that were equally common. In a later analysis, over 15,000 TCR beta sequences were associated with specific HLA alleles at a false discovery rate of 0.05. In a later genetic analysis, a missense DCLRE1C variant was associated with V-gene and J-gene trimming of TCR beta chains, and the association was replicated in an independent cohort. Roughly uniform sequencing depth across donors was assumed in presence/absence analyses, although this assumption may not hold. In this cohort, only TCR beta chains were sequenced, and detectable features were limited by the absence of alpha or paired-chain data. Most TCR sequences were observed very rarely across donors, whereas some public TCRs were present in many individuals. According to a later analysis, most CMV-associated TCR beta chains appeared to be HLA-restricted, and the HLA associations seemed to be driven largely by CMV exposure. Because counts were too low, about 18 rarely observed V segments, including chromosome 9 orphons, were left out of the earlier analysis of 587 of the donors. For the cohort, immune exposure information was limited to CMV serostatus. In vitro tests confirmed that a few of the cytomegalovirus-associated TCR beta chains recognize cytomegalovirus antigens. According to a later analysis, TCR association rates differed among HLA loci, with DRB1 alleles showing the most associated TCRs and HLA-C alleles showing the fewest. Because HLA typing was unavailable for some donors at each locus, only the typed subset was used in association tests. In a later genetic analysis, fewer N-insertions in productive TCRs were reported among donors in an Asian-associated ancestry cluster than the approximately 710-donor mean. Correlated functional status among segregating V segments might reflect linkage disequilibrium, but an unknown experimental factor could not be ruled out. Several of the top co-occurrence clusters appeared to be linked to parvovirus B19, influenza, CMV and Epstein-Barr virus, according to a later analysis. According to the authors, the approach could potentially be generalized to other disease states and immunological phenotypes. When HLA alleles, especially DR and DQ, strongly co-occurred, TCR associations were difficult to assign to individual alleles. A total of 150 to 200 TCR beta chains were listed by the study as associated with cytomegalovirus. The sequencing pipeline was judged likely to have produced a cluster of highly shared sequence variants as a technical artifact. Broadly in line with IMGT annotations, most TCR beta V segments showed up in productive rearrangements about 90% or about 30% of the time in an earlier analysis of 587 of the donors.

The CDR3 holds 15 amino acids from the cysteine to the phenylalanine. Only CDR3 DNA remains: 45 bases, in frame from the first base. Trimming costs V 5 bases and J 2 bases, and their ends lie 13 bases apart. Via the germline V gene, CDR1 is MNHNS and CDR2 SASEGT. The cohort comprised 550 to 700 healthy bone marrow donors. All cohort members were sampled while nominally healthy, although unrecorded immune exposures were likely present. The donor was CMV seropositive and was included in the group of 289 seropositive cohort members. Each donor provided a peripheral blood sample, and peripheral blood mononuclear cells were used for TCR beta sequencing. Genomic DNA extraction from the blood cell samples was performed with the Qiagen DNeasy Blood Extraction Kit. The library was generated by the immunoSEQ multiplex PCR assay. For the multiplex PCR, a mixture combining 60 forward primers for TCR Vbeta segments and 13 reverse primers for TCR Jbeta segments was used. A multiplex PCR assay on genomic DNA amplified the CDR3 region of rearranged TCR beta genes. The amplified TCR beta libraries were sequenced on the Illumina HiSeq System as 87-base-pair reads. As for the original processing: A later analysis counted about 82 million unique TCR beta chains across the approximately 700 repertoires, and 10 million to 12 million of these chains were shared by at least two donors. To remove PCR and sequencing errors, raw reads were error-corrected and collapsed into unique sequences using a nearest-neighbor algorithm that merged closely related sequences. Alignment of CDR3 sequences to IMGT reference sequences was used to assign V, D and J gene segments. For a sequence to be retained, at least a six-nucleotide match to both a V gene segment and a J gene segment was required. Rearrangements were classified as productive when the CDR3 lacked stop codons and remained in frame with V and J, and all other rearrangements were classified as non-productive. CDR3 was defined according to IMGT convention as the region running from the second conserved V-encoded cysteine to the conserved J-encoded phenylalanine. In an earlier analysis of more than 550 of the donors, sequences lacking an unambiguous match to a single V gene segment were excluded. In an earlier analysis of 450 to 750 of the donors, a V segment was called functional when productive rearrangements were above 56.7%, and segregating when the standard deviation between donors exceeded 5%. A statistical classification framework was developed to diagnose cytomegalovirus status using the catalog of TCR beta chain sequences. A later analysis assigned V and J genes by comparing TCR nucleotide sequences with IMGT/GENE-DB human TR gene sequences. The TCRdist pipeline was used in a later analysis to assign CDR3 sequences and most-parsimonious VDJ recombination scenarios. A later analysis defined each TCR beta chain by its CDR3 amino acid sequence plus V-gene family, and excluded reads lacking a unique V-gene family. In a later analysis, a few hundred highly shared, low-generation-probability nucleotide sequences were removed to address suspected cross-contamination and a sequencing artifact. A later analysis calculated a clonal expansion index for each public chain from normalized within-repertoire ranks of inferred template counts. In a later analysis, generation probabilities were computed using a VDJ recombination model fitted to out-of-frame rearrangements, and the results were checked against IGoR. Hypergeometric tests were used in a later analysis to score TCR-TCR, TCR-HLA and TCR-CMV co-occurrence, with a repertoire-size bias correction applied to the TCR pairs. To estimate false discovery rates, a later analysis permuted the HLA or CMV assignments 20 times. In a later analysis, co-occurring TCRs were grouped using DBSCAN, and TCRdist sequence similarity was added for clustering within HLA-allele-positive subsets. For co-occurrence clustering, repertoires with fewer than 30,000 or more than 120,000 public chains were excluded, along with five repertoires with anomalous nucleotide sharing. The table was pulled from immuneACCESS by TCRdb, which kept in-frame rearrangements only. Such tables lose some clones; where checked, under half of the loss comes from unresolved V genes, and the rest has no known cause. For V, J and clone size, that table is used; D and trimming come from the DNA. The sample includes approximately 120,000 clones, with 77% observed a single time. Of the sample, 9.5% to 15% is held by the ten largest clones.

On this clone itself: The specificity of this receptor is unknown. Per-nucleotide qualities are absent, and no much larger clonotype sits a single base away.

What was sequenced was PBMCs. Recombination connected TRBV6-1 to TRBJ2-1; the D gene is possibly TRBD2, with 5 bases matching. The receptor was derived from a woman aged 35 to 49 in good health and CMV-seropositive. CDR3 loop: CASSPGSGAYNEQFF. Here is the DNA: TGTGCCAGCAGTCCGGGATCCGGGGCCTACAATGAGCAGTTCTTC.